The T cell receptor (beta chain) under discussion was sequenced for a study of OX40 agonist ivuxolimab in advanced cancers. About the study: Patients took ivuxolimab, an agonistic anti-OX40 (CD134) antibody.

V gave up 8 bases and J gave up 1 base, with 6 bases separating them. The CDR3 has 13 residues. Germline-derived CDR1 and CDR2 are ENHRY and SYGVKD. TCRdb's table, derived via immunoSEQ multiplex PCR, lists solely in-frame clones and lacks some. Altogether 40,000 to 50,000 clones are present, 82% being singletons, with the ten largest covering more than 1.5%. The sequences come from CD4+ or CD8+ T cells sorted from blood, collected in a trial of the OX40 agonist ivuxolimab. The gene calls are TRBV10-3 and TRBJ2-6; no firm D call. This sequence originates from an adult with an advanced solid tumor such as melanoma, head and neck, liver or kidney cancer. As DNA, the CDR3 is TGTGCCATCGCTGATTCTGGGGCCAACGTCCTGACTTTC. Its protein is CAIADSGANVLTF.